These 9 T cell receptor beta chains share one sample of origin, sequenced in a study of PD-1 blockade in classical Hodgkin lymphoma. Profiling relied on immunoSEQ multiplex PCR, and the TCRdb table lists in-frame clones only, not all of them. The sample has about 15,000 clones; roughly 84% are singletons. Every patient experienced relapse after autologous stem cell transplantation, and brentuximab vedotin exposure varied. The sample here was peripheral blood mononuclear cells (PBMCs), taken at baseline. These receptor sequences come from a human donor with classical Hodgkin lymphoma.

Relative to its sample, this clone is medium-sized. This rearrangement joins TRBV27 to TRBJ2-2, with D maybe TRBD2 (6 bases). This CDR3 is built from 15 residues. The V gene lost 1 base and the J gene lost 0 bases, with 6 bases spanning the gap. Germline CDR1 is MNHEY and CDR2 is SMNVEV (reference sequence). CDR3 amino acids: CASSLWGANTGELFF. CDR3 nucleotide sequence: TGTGCCAGCAGTTTATGGGGGGCGAACACCGGGGAGCTGTTTTTT.

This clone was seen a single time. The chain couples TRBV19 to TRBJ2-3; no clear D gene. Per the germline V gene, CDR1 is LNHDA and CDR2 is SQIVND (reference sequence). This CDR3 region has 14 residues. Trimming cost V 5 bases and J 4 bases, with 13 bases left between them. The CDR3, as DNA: TGTGCCAGTAGTCGGATGGCAAACTCAGATACGCAGTATTTT. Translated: CASSRMANSDTQYF.

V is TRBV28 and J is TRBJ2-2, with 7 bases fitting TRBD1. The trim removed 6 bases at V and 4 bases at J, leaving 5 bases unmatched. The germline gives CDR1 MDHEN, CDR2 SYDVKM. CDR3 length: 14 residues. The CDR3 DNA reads TGTGCCAGCAGACCACAGGGGATCACCGGGGAGCTGTTTTTT. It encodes CASRPQGITGELFF.

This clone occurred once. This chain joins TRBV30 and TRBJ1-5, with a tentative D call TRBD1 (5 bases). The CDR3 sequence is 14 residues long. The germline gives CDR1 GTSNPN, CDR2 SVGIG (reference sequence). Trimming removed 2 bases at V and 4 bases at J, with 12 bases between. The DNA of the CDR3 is TGTGCCTGGAGTCAGGGCCAAGGGAATCAGCCCCAGCATTTT. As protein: CAWSQGQGNQPQHF.

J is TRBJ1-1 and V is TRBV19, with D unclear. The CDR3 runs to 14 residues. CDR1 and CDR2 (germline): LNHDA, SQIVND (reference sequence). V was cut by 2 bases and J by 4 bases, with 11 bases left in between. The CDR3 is CASSITPKGTEAFF. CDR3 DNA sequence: TGTGCCAGTAGTATAACGCCAAAGGGCACTGAAGCTTTCTTT.

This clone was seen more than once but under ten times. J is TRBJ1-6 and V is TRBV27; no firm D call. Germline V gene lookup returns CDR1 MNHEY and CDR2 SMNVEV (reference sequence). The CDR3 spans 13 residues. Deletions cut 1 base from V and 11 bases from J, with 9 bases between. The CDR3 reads CASSLYRDAPLHF. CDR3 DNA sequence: TGTGCCAGCAGTTTATACCGCGACGCACCCCTCCACTTT.

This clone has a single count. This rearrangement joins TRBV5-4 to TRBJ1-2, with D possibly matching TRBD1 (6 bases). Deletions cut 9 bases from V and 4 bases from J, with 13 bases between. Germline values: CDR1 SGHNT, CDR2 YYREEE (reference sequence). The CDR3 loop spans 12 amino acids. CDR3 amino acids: CATRGQFYGYTF. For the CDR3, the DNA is TGTGCCACCCGAGGACAGTTCTATGGCTACACCTTC.

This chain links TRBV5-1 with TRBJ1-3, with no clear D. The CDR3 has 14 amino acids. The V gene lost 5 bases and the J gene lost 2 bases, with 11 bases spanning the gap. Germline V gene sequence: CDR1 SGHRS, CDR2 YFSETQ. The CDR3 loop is CASRSGVAGNTIYF. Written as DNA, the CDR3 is TGCGCCAGCAGGAGTGGGGTCGCTGGAAACACCATATATTTT.

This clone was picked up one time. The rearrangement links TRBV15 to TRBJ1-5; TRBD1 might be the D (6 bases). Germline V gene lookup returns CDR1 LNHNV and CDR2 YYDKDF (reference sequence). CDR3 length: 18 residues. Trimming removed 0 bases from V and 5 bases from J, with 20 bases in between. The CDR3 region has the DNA TGTGCCACCAGCAGAGAAGTGGTCGGGGGCAGGGTAGATCAGCCCCAGCATTTT. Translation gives CATSREVVGGRVDQPQHF. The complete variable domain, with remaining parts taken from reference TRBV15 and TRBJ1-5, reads DAMVIQNPRYQVTQFGKPVTLSCSQTLNHNVMYWYQQKSSQAPKLLFHYYDKDFNNEADTPDNFQSRRPNTSFCFLDIRSPGLGDTAMYLCATSREVVGGRVDQPQHFGDGTRLSIL.